Shown below are 24 T cell receptor beta chains from a single sample sequenced in a study of vaccination and CD4 T cells after COVID-19. The assay that was used to sequence DNA from cultured CD4+ T cells was the Oncomine TCR Beta short-read assay. One entry per CDR3 protein results from TCRdb running MiXCR on the PCR reads. The table records 7,000 or so distinct CDR3 sequences, roughly 36% of them present only once. The treatment was: approximately nine-day PBMC culture with coronavirus spike peptide pools or control peptides (ViraFEST assay). Gathering of the CD4+ T cells, from the unexposed donor, took place before the COVID-19 pandemic (2011-2018). The antigens for these receptors are not known. Sequenced input: CD4+ T cells from blood, cultured in vitro. These TCRs come from a human donor in good health.

The chain couples TRBV27 to TRBJ1-2, with TRBD1 as a possible D gene (6 bases). V shed 3 bases and J shed 0 bases, with 8 bases lying between them. The CDR3 is made up of 14 amino acids. CDR1 is MNHEY and CDR2 is SMNVEV in the germline V gene (reference sequence). The DNA of the CDR3 is TGTGCCAGCAGTTTTCGACAGGCTAACTATGGCTACACCTTC. Protein: CASSFRQANYGYTF.

The chain links TRBV7-9 to TRBJ1-2, with 8 nucleotides matching TRBD1. Germline assignment: CDR1 SEHNR and CDR2 FQNEAQ (reference sequence). V lost 6 bases and J lost 5; bases outside the gene matches: 5. The CDR3 has 13 residues. This CDR3 is CASRSTGGYGYTF. CDR3 sequence (DNA): TGTGCCAGCAGGTCAACAGGGGGGTATGGCTACACCTTC.

The rearrangement uses TRBV7-9 and TRBJ2-1, with TRBD2 matching 10 bases. The CDR3 consists of 15 residues. With 5 bases clipped from V and 7 bases from J, the junction kept 8 bases outside the gene matches. The germline gives CDR1 SEHNR, CDR2 FQNEAQ (reference sequence). This chain's CDR3 is CASSHIAGGHNEQFF. Here the CDR3 DNA reads TGTGCCAGCAGCCACATAGCGGGGGGTCATAATGAGCAGTTCTTC.

The chain employs TRBV19 and TRBJ2-3; 10 nucleotides align to TRBD2. The length of the CDR3 is 16 residues. The V and J ends lost 10 bases and 1 base, in that order; junction bases with no gene match: 11. CDR1 and CDR2 (germline): LNHDA, SQIVND (reference sequence). CDR3 coding DNA: TGTGCCACCACCGCCACCCTAGCGGGGGGCACAGATACGCAGTATTTT. Its protein product is CATTATLAGGTDTQYF.

This clonotype was seen only a few times. The chain links TRBV7-2 to TRBJ2-1; 10 bases match TRBD2. This CDR3 comprises 14 residues. Germline V CDR1 and CDR2: SGHTA, FQGNSA. J lost 9 bases, V lost 5 bases, and 7 bases had no gene match. CDR3 protein: CASSPLAGAGEQFF. CDR3 in DNA: TGTGCCAGCAGCCCGCTAGCGGGAGCAGGTGAGCAGTTCTTC. Complete variable domain (other parts from reference TRBV7-2 and TRBJ2-1): GAGVSQSPSNKVTEKGKDVELRCDPISGHTALYWYRQSLGQGLEFLIYFQGNSAPDKSGLPSDRFSAERTGGSVSTLTIQRTQQEDSAVYLCASSPLAGAGEQFFGPGTRLTVL.

This rearrangement joins TRBV28 to TRBJ1-5; D is uncertain. CDR1 and CDR2 (germline): MDHEN, SYDVKM. This CDR3 is 14 amino acids long. V dropped 2 bases and J dropped 9 bases, with 14 bases sitting between them. Here the CDR3 DNA reads TGTGCCAGCAGTTTAGAGGGCAGGCCGCTGCCCCAGCATTTT. Translated, it gives CASSLEGRPLPQHF.

The V call is TRBV2, the J call TRBJ2-7; 10 nucleotides line up with TRBD1. V lost 4 bases, J lost 1 base, and 16 bases stayed unmatched. The CDR3 totals 19 residues. CDR1 is SNHLY and CDR2 is FYNNEI in the germline V gene. This CDR3 is CASSAPRTGGPGESYEQYF. In nucleotides, the CDR3 is TGTGCCAGCAGTGCCCCCAGGACAGGGGGACCAGGGGAATCCTACGAGCAGTACTTC.

The gene calls are TRBV7-6 and TRBJ2-5; D is possibly TRBD2 (5 bases). This CDR3 comprises 13 residues. V shed 1 base and J shed 5 bases, with 8 bases lying between them. Germline CDR1 SGHVS, CDR2 FNYEAQ. This chain's CDR3 is CASSLGAGETQYF. In DNA form, the CDR3 reads TGTGCCAGCAGCTTAGGGGCGGGTGAGACCCAGTACTTC.

This chain links TRBV6-1 with TRBJ1-5; D is perhaps TRBD1 (5 bases). V lost 4 bases, J lost 2 bases, and 15 bases lay in between. The CDR3 runs to 16 residues. Germline assignment: CDR1 MNHNS and CDR2 SASEGT. CDR3 bases: TGTGCCAGCAGTGTGACGAGGAGGGGACGCAATCAGCCCCAGCATTTT. This encodes CASSVTRRGRNQPQHF.

The rearrangement joins TRBV2 to TRBJ2-7, with D uncertain. From germline, CDR1 is SNHLY and CDR2 FYNNEI. V lost 7 bases, J lost 12 bases, and 19 bases lay in between. The CDR3 is 12 amino acids. The CDR3 protein is CASTVSAIRLYF. CDR3 DNA: TGTGCCAGCACGGTATCAGCCATCCGACTGTACTTC. Full variable domain (remainder filled in from reference TRBV2 and TRBJ2-7): EPEVTQTPSHQVTQMGQEVILRCVPISNHLYFYWYRQILGQKVEFLVSFYNNEISEKSEIFDDQFSVERPDGSNFTLKIRSTKLEDSAMYFCASTVSAIRLYFGPGTRLTVT.

V gene TRBV7-2 combines with J gene TRBJ1-2, with TRBD1 identical over 12 bases. Losses at the gene ends were 5 bases for V and 6 bases for J; bases not matched to a gene: 4. This CDR3 is built from 14 residues. Germline V gene data show CDR1 as SGHTA and CDR2 as FQGNSA. For the CDR3, the DNA is TGTGCCAGCAGCCCGGGACAGGGGGCCGATGGCTACACCTTC. This translates into CASSPGQGADGYTF.

This clonotype was counted a single time. The chain is built from TRBV5-4 and TRBJ2-3; unclear D gene. The CDR3 loop spans 13 amino acids. Germline CDR1 SGHNT, CDR2 YYREEE (reference sequence). Trimming pared 0 bases from V and 3 bases from J, leaving 5 bases between. CDR3 nucleotide sequence: TGTGCCAGCAGCTTGGCTGGAACAGATACGCAGTATTTT. Its translation is CASSLAGTDTQYF.

The CDR3 region has the DNA TGTGCCAGCAGTGATCAGAGAGACGGAGGATACGAGCAGTACTTC. It codes for CASSDQRDGGYEQYF. The V gene is TRBV2, the J gene TRBJ2-7, with D possibly being TRBD2 (5 bases). The CDR3 loop spans 15 amino acids. Trimming removed 3 bases from V and 4 bases from J, with 16 bases in between. CDR1 and CDR2 from the germline V gene are SNHLY and FYNNEI.

In this sample, this clonotype turned up a few times. V is TRBV27 and J is TRBJ2-1; TRBD2 matches at 12 bases. Per germline, CDR1 MNHEY and CDR2 SMNVEV (reference sequence). V lost 5 bases, J lost 5 bases, and 13 bases stayed unmatched. CDR3 length: 18 amino acids. CDR3 region: CASSEGQLAGGPNNEQFF. CDR3 sequence (DNA): TGTGCCAGCAGTGAGGGACAACTAGCGGGAGGCCCGAACAATGAGCAGTTCTTC.

This clonotype is medium-sized in the sample. V and J are TRBV7-8 and TRBJ1-2; D gene ambiguous. The CDR3 has 12 amino acids. Germline V CDR1 and CDR2: SGHVS, FQNEAQ. V was trimmed by 5 bases and J by 3 bases, leaving 7 bases between them. In DNA, the CDR3 is TGTGCCAGCAGCGGGTATGACTATGGCTACACCTTC. It translates to CASSGYDYGYTF. The full variable domain, completed using reference TRBV7-8 and TRBJ1-2, is GAGVSQSPRYKVAKRGQDVALRCDPISGHVSLFWYQQALGQGPEFLTYFQNEAQLDKSGLPSDRFFAERPEGSVSTLKIQRTQQEDSAVYLCASSGYDYGYTFGSGTRLTVV.

The chain recombines TRBV19 with TRBJ1-2; possibly TRBD1 for D (5 bases). CDR1 is LNHDA, CDR2 SQIVND, per germline (reference sequence). The CDR3 length is 13 residues. V was cut by 3 bases and J by 5 bases, with 10 bases left in between. CDR3 nucleotide sequence: TGTGCCAGTAGTATTGGGGGAGGATATGGCTACACCTTC. Amino acids: CASSIGGGYGYTF.

This clonotype came up a few times. The chain is built from TRBV5-1 and TRBJ1-2, with 8 bases aligning to TRBD1. The CDR3 extends over 14 amino acids. The trim removed 4 bases at V and 5 bases at J, leaving 7 bases unmatched. Germline V lookup: CDR1 SGHRS, CDR2 YFSETQ. CDR3 sequence: CASSPGDRKYGYTF. The CDR3 bases are TGCGCCAGCAGCCCGGGGGACAGGAAATATGGCTACACCTTC.

V is TRBV7-6 and J is TRBJ2-7, with D possibly matching TRBD1 (5 bases). Trimming removed 1 base at V and 6 bases at J, with 13 bases between. This CDR3 has 14 amino acids. Germline CDR1 SGHVS, CDR2 FNYEAQ. The CDR3 coding sequence is TGTGCCAGCAGCTTAGATAGGGGTAATGGCGAGCAGTACTTC. The encoded protein is CASSLDRGNGEQYF.

This clonotype occurred a few times. This chain joins TRBV6-2 or TRBV6-3 and TRBJ1-1; 7 nucleotides match TRBD1. J was trimmed by 5 bases and V by 6 bases; bases with no gene match: 15. Germline CDR1 and CDR2: MNHEY and SVGEGT. The CDR3 is 16 residues long. CDR3 nucleotides: TGTGCCAGCAGACCGGGACAGACCTTAGATAGAACTGAAGCTTTCTTT. Translation: CASRPGQTLDRTEAFF.

The genes are TRBV9 and TRBJ1-1, with 8 bases fitting TRBD1. The CDR3 is made up of 13 amino acids. Germline CDR1 is SGDLS and CDR2 is YYNGEE. With V trimmed by 2 bases and J by 5 bases, 2 bases remained unmatched. In DNA, the CDR3 is TGTGCCAGCAGCGTCGACAGGGGTACTGAAGCTTTCTTT. This gives the protein CASSVDRGTEAFF.

The V call is TRBV2, the J call TRBJ2-7; no reliable D call. CDR1 and CDR2 (germline): SNHLY, FYNNEI. This CDR3 is built from 14 residues. V lost 4 bases, J lost 1 base, and 11 bases lay in between. The CDR3 DNA sequence: TGTGCCAGCAGTGGTTTAAGGGCGTCCTACGAGCAGTACTTC. It is translated as CASSGLRASYEQYF.

This clonotype was seen a handful of times. The rearrangement uses TRBV6-2 or TRBV6-3 and TRBJ1-6; D possibly corresponds to TRBD1 (5 bases). Trimming shortened V by 1 base and J by 8 bases, and 6 bases separated the two germline ends. The CDR3 length is 13 residues. The germline V gene has CDR1 MNHEY and CDR2 SVGEGT. The chain's CDR3 is CASSYFRDSPLHF. The DNA for the CDR3 is TGTGCCAGCAGTTACTTCAGGGATTCACCCCTCCACTTT.

J is TRBJ1-1 and V is TRBV5-4; tentative D call: TRBD1 (5 bases). CDR3 size: 13 residues. V dropped 2 bases and J dropped 4 bases, with 9 bases sitting between them. Germline V gene sequence: CDR1 SGHNT, CDR2 YYREEE (reference sequence). The chain's CDR3 is CASSFNGGTEAFF. The CDR3 region has the DNA TGTGCCAGCAGCTTTAACGGGGGCACTGAAGCTTTCTTT.

V usage is TRBV4-1 and J usage is TRBJ1-5; D is ambiguous. The CDR3 has 13 residues. Trimming stripped 0 bases from V and 6 bases from J, with 6 bases between. CDR1 and CDR2 from the germline V gene are MGHRA and YSYEKL. The CDR3 nucleotides are TGCGCCAGCAGCCAAGATTTGGGTCAGCCCCAGCATTTT. Its translation: CASSQDLGQPQHF.